A selection of T cell receptor beta chains follows, all from one sample in a study of technical replicates of blood from a few donors. Produced via immunoSEQ multiplex PCR; TCRdb's table is partial and in-frame only. The table has about 49,000 clones, about 93% seen once; the top ten hold around 3.6%. Sequenced input: PBMCs. The receptors derive from a human donor in good health. Some clones in this sample may be carry-over from other donors' samples. Each CDR3 is given with its conserved first and last residue. The order of the fields is J gene, clone size, D gene, V gene, CDR3 length, CDR3 DNA, CDR3 protein. A D gene is named only where the DNA matches it firmly. Only some rows state a clone size, as once, few, many or a class for expanded clones.

TRBJ1-1	.	.	TRBV6-5	15	TGTGCCAGCAGTTTGGAGGGGGGGTTTGGGACTGAAGCTTTCTTT	CASSLEGGFGTEAFF
TRBJ2-3	.	TRBD2	TRBV5-4	17	TGTGCCAGCAGCTTGGCCGCGGGGGGCATGAGCACAGATACGCAGTATTTT	CASSLAAGGMSTDTQYF
TRBJ1-3	.	.	TRBV10-3	14	.	CAISSSGQVNTIYF
TRBJ2-3	.	TRBD2	TRBV11-3	16	TGTGCCAGCAGCTTAGTAGTCGGGAGGGCCACAGATACGCAGTATTTT	CASSLVVGRATDTQYF
TRBJ2-7	once	TRBD1	TRBV29-1	14	TGCAGCGTTGAAGTTGGGACAGGGAGCTACGAGCAGTACTTC	CSVEVGTGSYEQYF
TRBJ1-4	.	TRBD1	TRBV6-1	16	TGTGCCAGCAGTGAAGGGGAGGGGACAGGGGGCGAAAAACTGTTTTTT	CASSEGEGTGGEKLFF
TRBJ1-6	.	.	TRBV30	14	TGTGCCTGGAGGCCAGGGGTCTATAATTCACCCCTCCACTTT	CAWRPGVYNSPLHF
TRBJ2-5	.	TRBD2	TRBV5-1	15	TGCGCCAGCATAGGAAGGCGGGGGGAAGGCGAGACCCAGTACTTC	CASIGRRGEGETQYF
TRBJ1-1	.	TRBD1	TRBV11-3	15	TGTGCCAGCAGCTCCGGACAGGGATCGAACACTGAAGCTTTCTTT	CASSSGQGSNTEAFF
TRBJ2-7	.	TRBD2	TRBV5-1	15	TGCGCCAGCAGCCCGCAAAGCGGGGGGGCCTACGAGCAGTACTTC	CASSPQSGGAYEQYF
TRBJ2-5	.	.	TRBV5-1	13	TGCGCCAGCAGCTTGTTGGGCTGGGAGACCCAGTACTTC	CASSLLGWETQYF
TRBJ2-3	.	TRBD1	TRBV6-1	14	TGTGCCAGCACTACAGGGGATAGCACAGATACGCAGTATTTT	CASTTGDSTDTQYF
TRBJ1-6	.	.	TRBV7-9	16	TGTGCCAGCAGCTTAGGCGCAGGGTATACGGATTCACCCCTCCACTTT	CASSLGAGYTDSPLHF
TRBJ2-5	.	.	TRBV11-3	15	TGTGCCAGCAGCTTAGATGGAGGGTTCCAAGAGACCCAGTACTTC	CASSLDGGFQETQYF
TRBJ2-2	few	.	TRBV5-1	13	TGCGCCAGCGAGAAAGACACAACCGGGGAGCTGTTTTTT	CASEKDTTGELFF
TRBJ2-5	.	.	TRBV30	13	TGTGCCTGGAGTGTAGTTGGAGGCGAGACCCAGTACTTC	CAWSVVGGETQYF
TRBJ2-5	once	.	TRBV7-2	17	TGTGCCAGCAGCTTAGAACGGCGGCAGGGGCGAGGGGAGACCCAGTACTTC	CASSLERRQGRGETQYF
TRBJ1-4	.	TRBD1	TRBV11-2	16	TGTGCCAGCAGCTCCTTACAGGGGGCGGGAGATGAAAAACTGTTTTTT	CASSSLQGAGDEKLFF
TRBJ1-4	.	TRBD1	TRBV4-2	16	TGTGCCAGCAGCCTCTCCGGGACAGGGACTAATGAAAAACTGTTTTTT	CASSLSGTGTNEKLFF
TRBJ1-5	.	TRBD1	TRBV7-9	14	TGTGCCAGCAGCGACAGGGATAGCAATCAGCCCCAGCATTTT	CASSDRDSNQPQHF
TRBJ2-5	once	TRBD1	TRBV29-1	14	TGCAGCGTAGAGATGACAGGGGGCGAAGAGACCCAGTACTTC	CSVEMTGGEETQYF
TRBJ1-2	.	.	TRBV11-3	14	TGTGCCAGCAGCTTGGGCAGGGGAGTTTATGGCTACACCTTC	CASSLGRGVYGYTF
TRBJ2-1	once	.	TRBV2	15	TGTGCCAGCAGCCAGCGGGTACAAGTTTCCAATGAGCAGTTCTTC	CASSQRVQVSNEQFF
TRBJ1-2	.	TRBD1	TRBV5-6	14	TGTGCCAGCAGCCCCAGACAGGGAAGTAGTGGCTACACCTTC	CASSPRQGSSGYTF
TRBJ2-1	.	.	TRBV25-1	14	TGTGCCAGCAGTGGGGGAGTACCCTACAATGAGCAGTTCTTC	CASSGGVPYNEQFF
TRBJ2-5	once	.	TRBV9	14	TGTGCCAGCAGCGTTGGGACTCAACAAGAGACCCAGTACTTC	CASSVGTQQETQYF
TRBJ2-1	once	.	TRBV6-5	11	TGTGCCAGCAGCTCAGGGGACGAGCAGTTCTTC	CASSSGDEQFF
TRBJ2-7	few	TRBD1	TRBV4-3	15	TGCGCCAGCAGCCAAGAGGGACAGGGTAGGGTCGAGCAGTACTTC	CASSQEGQGRVEQYF
TRBJ2-5	.	TRBD2	TRBV7-9	15	TGTGCCAGCAGCTGGACTAGCGGGGGCCAAGAGACCCAGTACTTC	CASSWTSGGQETQYF
TRBJ2-1	once	.	TRBV7-6	14	TGTGCCAGCAGCCGCGCCCCCTCCTACAATGAGCAGTTCTTC	CASSRAPSYNEQFF
TRBJ1-2	.	.	TRBV5-6	11	TGTGCCAGCAGCTTGGCATATGGCTACACCTTC	CASSLAYGYTF
TRBJ2-7	once	TRBD1	TRBV2	14	TGTGCCAGCAGGGACTCCGGGACAGGTACGCAGCAGTACTTC	CASRDSGTGTQQYF
TRBJ2-7	.	TRBD2	TRBV30	14	TGTGCCTGGAGTGTAGCTAGCGGCTCCTACGAGCAGTACTTC	CAWSVASGSYEQYF
TRBJ1-5	.	.	TRBV28	15	TGTGCCAGCAGTTCCACGGGAGTTAGTTATCAGCCCCAGCATTTT	CASSSTGVSYQPQHF
TRBJ2-2	.	TRBD1	TRBV19	15	TGTGCCAACTTAAAGACAGGGATGTGGTCCGGGGAGCTGTTTTTT	CANLKTGMWSGELFF
TRBJ2-1	.	TRBD1	TRBV19	13	TGTGCCAGTAGTGGGACAGAATTCAATGAGCAGTTCTTC	CASSGTEFNEQFF
TRBJ1-6	.	.	TRBV4-3	14	TGCGCCAGCAGCCAAGCTCGGGGGTTGAGGCCCCTCCACTTT	CASSQARGLRPLHF
TRBJ2-7	.	.	TRBV5-1	14	TGCGCCAGCAGCTCGGAGTATAGGTCCTACGAGCAGTACTTC	CASSSEYRSYEQYF
TRBJ2-3	.	TRBD1	TRBV6-4	16	TGTGCCAGCAGTGACTCGACAGGGACCGGCGCAGATACGCAGTATTTT	CASSDSTGTGADTQYF
TRBJ2-5	.	.	TRBV2	16	TGTGCCAGCACCGCGAACAGGGGGGGATTGGGAGAGACCCAGTACTTC	CASTANRGGLGETQYF
TRBJ2-7	.	TRBD1	TRBV6-6	14	TGTGCCAGCAGTTACGTGGACAGGGGCCACGAGCAGTACTTC	CASSYVDRGHEQYF
TRBJ1-5	once	TRBD1	TRBV9	15	TGTGCCAGCAGCCAGGACAGGGAAGGCAATCAGCCCCAGCATTTT	CASSQDREGNQPQHF
TRBJ1-2	.	TRBD1	TRBV7-8	15	TGTGCCAGCAGCCCCGGGACAGGGATTGACTATGGCTACACCTTC	CASSPGTGIDYGYTF